The 5 T cell receptor beta chains given below trace back to one sample, sequenced in a study of control samples from healthy donors and cancer patients. Produced via immunoSEQ multiplex PCR; TCRdb's table is partial and in-frame only. Of around 150,000 clones listed, 70% to 90% are singletons. The sample taken for sequencing was blood. The receptor set was obtained from a man aged 25 to 45 in good health.

J is TRBJ2-1 and V is TRBV5-4, with 12 bases identical to TRBD2. Germline trimming cut 5 bases from V and 7 bases from J; bases unmatched to any gene: 7. CDR3 length equals 15 residues. Germline CDR1 is SGHNT and CDR2 is YYREEE (reference sequence). For the CDR3, the DNA is TGTGCCAGCAGGCTAGCGGGAGGGAAAGGTAATGAGCAGTTCTTC. Translated: CASRLAGGKGNEQFF.

The V call is TRBV27, the J call TRBJ1-2, with 7 bases lining up with TRBD1. V dropped 3 bases and J dropped 4; count of bases not matched to a gene: 11. Germline values: CDR1 MNHEY, CDR2 SMNVEV (reference sequence). CDR3 length equals 16 residues. DNA for the CDR3: TGTGCCAGCAGTTTCACATATGACAGGGACGGCTATGGCTACACCTTC. Translation gives CASSFTYDRDGYGYTF.

By sample share, this clone is medium-sized. This chain joins TRBV5-1 and TRBJ1-3; D is unclear. The CDR3 runs 17 residues. Germline CDR1 is SGHRS and CDR2 is YFSETQ. V lost 0 bases to trimming and J lost 1 base, with 14 bases between them. CDR3 DNA: TGCGCCAGCAGCTTGGCCTCGGGGTCCCCGTCTGGAAACACCATATATTTT. Translating it yields CASSLASGSPSGNTIYF.

This sequence joins TRBV4-2 and TRBJ1-2, with TRBD1 as a possible D gene (6 bases). Per germline, CDR1 LGHNA and CDR2 YNFKEQ. CDR3 length: 15 residues. V lost 1 base, J lost 3 bases, and 12 bases lay in between. The CDR3 region has the DNA TGTGCCAGCAGCCAAGCGAGGGACACCTACTATGGCTACACCTTC. Protein product: CASSQARDTYYGYTF.

This sequence joins TRBV4-1 and TRBJ2-3; weak D call: TRBD2 (7 bases). Germline values: CDR1 MGHRA, CDR2 YSYEKL. V dropped 0 bases and J dropped 3 bases, with 13 bases sitting between them. This CDR3 comprises 16 residues. CDR3 sequence: CASSQDRGEGTDTQYF. As DNA, the CDR3 is TGCGCCAGCAGCCAAGATAGGGGGGAGGGGACAGATACGCAGTATTTT.